The 22 T cell receptor beta chains listed next were all sequenced from one sample in a study of T-cell memory formation after mild COVID-19. MiXCR, run by TCRdb on the 5' RACE reads, gives a single entry per CDR3 protein. This sample has some 68,000 distinct CDR3 sequences, with 16% found just once. The sequenced material came from PBMCs or a T cell subset sorted from them (not recorded which). The receptors come from an adult woman who had mild COVID-19 (a few samples of this study predate the infection). Cell type and time point are not known.

The rearrangement uses TRBV3-1 and TRBJ2-2; 7 bases fit TRBD1. The ends lost 2 bases at V and 0 bases at J; junction bases unmatched: 3. From germline, CDR1 is LGHDT and CDR2 YNNKEL (reference sequence). CDR3 length: 16 residues. The CDR3 here is CASSQRDSTNTGELFF. The CDR3 bases are TGTGCCAGCAGCCAAAGGGACAGCACGAACACCGGGGAGCTGTTTTTT.

This chain connects TRBV2 to TRBJ2-5; D unresolved. The germline gives CDR1 SNHLY, CDR2 FYNNEI. The CDR3 runs to 13 residues. The V end lost 0 bases, the J end lost 6 bases, and 8 bases lay between the germline ends. For the CDR3, the DNA is TGTGCCAGCAGTGAAGCGCACAGCCAGACCCAGTACTTC. Its translation: CASSEAHSQTQYF.

This clonotype was seen more than once but under ten times. The rearrangement uses TRBV7-9 and TRBJ2-7, with D unclear. With 6 bases removed from V and 3 bases from J, the gap between germline ends came to 15 bases. The germline gives CDR1 SEHNR, CDR2 FQNEAQ (reference sequence). CDR3 size: 14 residues. The CDR3 protein is CASSDGRQVYEQYF. CDR3 nucleotides: TGTGCCAGCAGTGACGGCAGGCAGGTCTACGAGCAGTACTTC.

This clonotype has at least ten counts. This chain connects TRBV5-1 to TRBJ2-5, with D possibly being TRBD2 (6 bases). The CDR3 contains 16 residues. Trimming removed 1 base from V and 2 bases from J, with 15 bases in between. The germline V gene has CDR1 SGHRS and CDR2 YFSETQ. This CDR3 reads CASSLWIPGVQETQYF. The CDR3 DNA follows: TGCGCCAGCAGCTTGTGGATTCCGGGAGTTCAAGAGACCCAGTACTTC.

The sample holds a few counts of this clonotype. The chain combines TRBV15 with TRBJ1-1, with a possible D match to TRBD1 (5 bases). Trimming pared 1 base from V and 6 bases from J, leaving 15 bases between. CDR3 length equals 15 residues. Per germline, CDR1 LNHNV and CDR2 YYDKDF (reference sequence). CDR3 bases: TGTGCCACCAGCAGAGCACAGGAGCGTTACGCTGAAGCTTTCTTT. Translation gives CATSRAQERYAEAFF. Full variable domain (rest looked up from reference TRBV15 and TRBJ1-1): DAMVIQNPRYQVTQFGKPVTLSCSQTLNHNVMYWYQQKSSQAPKLLFHYYDKDFNNEADTPDNFQSRRPNTSFCFLDIRSPGLGDTAMYLCATSRAQERYAEAFFGQGTRLTVV.

This chain connects TRBV28 to TRBJ2-1, with TRBD2 identical over 12 bases. This CDR3 region has 15 residues. The germline gives CDR1 MDHEN, CDR2 SYDVKM. V lost 2 bases to trimming and J lost 7 bases; unmatched junction nucleotides: 3. CDR3 sequence: CASSLMLAGGNEQFF. In nucleotides, the CDR3 is TGTGCCAGCAGTTTAATGCTAGCGGGGGGGAATGAGCAGTTCTTC.

The J gene is TRBJ2-1, the V gene TRBV12-3 or TRBV12-4; 7 bases map to TRBD1. After removal of 5 bases from V and 8 bases from J, the junction contained 15 bases not matched to a gene. CDR3 length equals 16 residues. The DNA for the CDR3 is TGTGCCAGCAGTGGACTCCGGGACAGACGCTTCTATGAGCAGTTCTTC. It translates to CASSGLRDRRFYEQFF.

This chain joins TRBV13 and TRBJ2-1; 8 nucleotides match TRBD1. Germline-derived CDR1 and CDR2 are PRHDT and FYEKMQ (reference sequence). The CDR3 totals 17 residues. Trimming removed 5 bases from V and 7 bases from J; junction bases left unmatched: 16. This chain's CDR3 is CASSPLTMLDRANEQFF. CDR3 nucleotides: TGTGCCAGCAGCCCTCTCACAATGTTGGACAGGGCTAATGAGCAGTTCTTC.

This clonotype was found a few times. The rearrangement links TRBV20-1 to TRBJ2-1, with D possibly called TRBD1 or TRBD2 (6 bases each). Looked up from germline, CDR1 is DFQATT and CDR2 is SNEGSKA (reference sequence). Trimming removed 3 bases from V and 4 bases from J, with 22 bases in between. The CDR3 extends over 17 amino acids. CDR3 in amino acids: CSASGFMGGGKYNEQFF. The DNA for the CDR3 is TGCAGTGCTAGTGGATTTATGGGGGGCGGAAAGTACAATGAGCAGTTCTTC.

This clonotype was counted between two and nine times. The rearrangement links TRBV28 to TRBJ2-1; 8 bases match TRBD2. Germline CDR1 MDHEN, CDR2 SYDVKM. CDR3 length equals 15 residues. V was pared by 7 bases and J by 10 bases, with 15 bases of the junction left unmatched. CDR3 DNA sequence: TGTGCCAGCAATTTTGAGCGGGAGCTGGGGAACGAGCAGTTCTTC. Translating it yields CASNFERELGNEQFF.

This clonotype has ten or more counts. The chain links TRBV4-1 to TRBJ2-3, with 7 bases identical to TRBD2. The junction had 12 bases not matched to a gene; V was cut back by 2 bases and J by 1 base. The germline CDR1 and CDR2 sequences are MGHRA and YSYEKL. The CDR3 covers 18 residues. The DNA of the CDR3 is TGCGCCAGCAGCCAACCCCCAGACGTTGCGGGGGGCACAGATACGCAGTATTTT. Amino acids: CASSQPPDVAGGTDTQYF.

Worth noting for this clonotype: Its ends do not fully match the called genes, so a read error is possible. CDR3 sequence reads: CAISFTGDEQFF. CDR3 sequence (DNA): TGTGCCATCAGCTTTACGGGGGATGAGCAGTTCTTC. The genes are TRBV5-4 and TRBJ2-1, with a tentative D call TRBD2 (6 bases). Per germline, CDR1 SGHNT and CDR2 YYREEE (reference sequence). This CDR3 is built from 12 residues. Full variable domain (missing parts from reference TRBV5-4 and TRBJ2-1): ETGVTQSPTHLIKTRGQQVTLRCSSQSGHNTVSWYQQALGQGPQFIFQYYREEENGRGNFPPRFSGLQFPNYSSELNVNALELDDSALYLCAISFTGDEQFFGPGTRLTVL.

This clonotype came up a few times. The gene calls are TRBV4-3 and TRBJ2-1; D not resolved. The germline gives CDR1 LGHNA, CDR2 YSLEER. The CDR3 has 16 amino acids. V lost 0 bases and J 7 bases, leaving 16 bases between the germline ends. The CDR3 loop is CASSQDRVATRNEQFF. CDR3 nucleotide sequence: TGCGCCAGCAGCCAAGATCGGGTAGCTACGAGAAATGAGCAGTTCTTC.

This clonotype came up a few times. The chain carries TRBV15 and TRBJ2-7; possible D gene TRBD2, 7 bases. CDR3 length: 16 amino acids. The germline V and J ends were trimmed by 5 bases and 6 bases, with 23 bases remaining between them. Germline CDR1 LNHNV, CDR2 YYDKDF (reference sequence). The CDR3 here is CATSPMGGLWVAEQYF. CDR3 coding DNA: TGTGCCACCAGCCCTATGGGGGGGCTCTGGGTAGCCGAGCAGTACTTC. Variable domain in full (rest from reference TRBV15 and TRBJ2-7): DAMVIQNPRYQVTQFGKPVTLSCSQTLNHNVMYWYQQKSSQAPKLLFHYYDKDFNNEADTPDNFQSRRPNTSFCFLDIRSPGLGDTAMYLCATSPMGGLWVAEQYFGPGTRLTVT.

The chain has TRBV11-2 and TRBJ1-1; D is unclear. The CDR3 runs to 15 residues. Germline assignment: CDR1 SGHAT and CDR2 FQNNGV. Trimming left V 2 bases short and J 10 bases short, with 20 bases between. For the CDR3, the DNA is TGTGCCAGCAGCTTATACCGTTCGGACCGCTCGTTAGCTTTCTTT. This codes for CASSLYRSDRSLAFF.

This clonotype has just a few counts. This chain uses TRBV5-1 with TRBJ1-1, with unresolved D. CDR3 length equals 12 residues. Trimming left V 2 bases short and J 6 bases short, with 8 bases between. Germline CDR1 is SGHRS and CDR2 is YFSETQ. The CDR3, as DNA: TGCGCCAGCAGCTTTGACCGGGCTGAAGCTTTCTTT. Amino acid sequence: CASSFDRAEAFF.

The chain carries TRBV7-6 and TRBJ2-2; possibly TRBD2 for D (5 bases). The germline V gene encodes CDR1 SGHVS and CDR2 FNYEAQ. The CDR3 totals 13 residues. Trimming pared 0 bases from V and 8 bases from J, leaving 7 bases between. The DNA of the CDR3 is TGTGCCAGCAGCTTAGCGGGGAGAGGGGAGCTGTTTTTT. The encoded protein is CASSLAGRGELFF.

This chain connects TRBV29-1 to TRBJ1-2; D unclear. This CDR3 is built from 13 residues. Germline values: CDR1 SQVTM, CDR2 ANQGSEA. V lost 7 bases, J lost 4 bases, and 16 bases lay in between. CDR3 sequence reads: CSDDGVTSYGYTF. CDR3 bases: TGCAGCGATGACGGAGTAACTAGCTATGGCTACACCTTC. Together with reference TRBV29-1 and TRBJ1-2, the CDR3 gives the full variable domain: SAVISQKPSRDICQRGTSLTIQCQVDSQVTMMFWYRQQPGQSLTLIATANQGSEATYESGFVIDKFPISRPNLTFSTLTVSNMSPEDSSIYLCSDDGVTSYGYTFGSGTRLTVV.

The V call is TRBV2, the J call TRBJ1-2, with 7 positions matching TRBD1. The V gene's germline CDR1 is SNHLY and CDR2 FYNNEI. V lost 10 bases to trimming and J lost 8 bases; unmatched junction nucleotides: 13. The CDR3 spans 13 residues. The CDR3, as DNA: TGTGCCACCGAGCCAACAGGGGCCGGAGGCTACACCTTC. The encoded protein is CATEPTGAGGYTF.

The chain couples TRBV7-9 to TRBJ2-5, with D tentatively TRBD1 or TRBD2 (5 bases each). Deletions cut 5 bases from V and 1 base from J, with 23 bases between. The germline CDR1 and CDR2 sequences are SEHNR and FQNEAQ (reference sequence). CDR3 length equals 18 residues. CDR3 amino acids: CASSTILRWGIPQETQYF. CDR3 sequence (DNA): TGTGCCAGCAGCACTATCTTAAGATGGGGGATACCCCAAGAGACCCAGTACTTC.

The chain combines TRBV27 with TRBJ2-3; D not certain. Deletions cut 2 bases from V and 3 bases from J, with 6 bases between. The CDR3 is made up of 13 amino acids. Germline assignment: CDR1 MNHEY and CDR2 SMNVEV (reference sequence). The CDR3 loop is CASSLAWTDTQYF. CDR3 sequence (DNA): TGTGCCAGCAGTTTAGCCTGGACAGATACGCAGTATTTT.

This chain uses TRBV10-3 with TRBJ2-7, with 8 nucleotides matching TRBD2. The CDR3 runs 15 residues. Germline V gene data show CDR1 as ENHRY and CDR2 as SYGVKD. V shed 5 bases, J shed 3 bases, and the junction held 9 bases outside the gene matches. The CDR3 is CAISNPGTSDYEQYF. In DNA form, the CDR3 reads TGTGCCATCAGTAATCCCGGGACTAGTGACTACGAGCAGTACTTC.